The clone carrying this TCR beta chain occurred many times. The antigen is undetermined. The sample originates from a study of T cells in Graves' hyperthyroidism and ophthalmopathy. RNA transcripts served as the template for amplifying TCR beta CDR3 regions. First-round RT-PCR targeting the TCR CDR3 was performed with the HTBI primer set. TCRdb redid the calling of the multiplex PCR reads with MiXCR, one entry per CDR3 protein. The repertoire includes 350,000 to 500,000 distinct CDR3 sequences, about an eighth of them detected once, and 4% to 6.5% sits in the top ten. Fresh peripheral blood, 7.5 to 10 ml, yielded the PBMCs. The study, taken as a whole, reports: Researchers report that a 13 V-J model separated ophthalmopathy from stable hyperthyroidism. Model-based prediction identified ophthalmopathy a median around 6.7 months prior to its onset.

The source of this sequence is a woman between 18 and 29 years old with Graves' hyperthyroidism. Specimen: blood.

CDR3 DNA: TGTGCCAGCAGTTCCCCCTCAGACGGAATGAACACTGAAGCTTTCTTT. Its translation: CASSSPSDGMNTEAFF. V gene TRBV28 combines with J gene TRBJ1-1, with D unresolved. The CDR3 is made up of 16 amino acids. The germline V gene encodes CDR1 MDHEN and CDR2 SYDVKM. V lost 4 bases and J lost 0, with 15 bases in between. Looking up the rest from reference TRBV28 and TRBJ1-1 gives the full variable domain: DVKVTQSSRYLVKRTGEKVFLECVQDMDHENMFWYRQDPGLGLRLIYFSYDVKMKEKGDIPEGYSVSREKKERFSLILESASTNQTSMYLCASSSPSDGMNTEAFFGQGTRLTVV.